Below, 9 T cell receptor beta chains from the same sample are listed, as sequenced in a study of monozygotic twins with cystic fibrosis. The protocol was immunoSEQ multiplex PCR, while the TCRdb copy is restricted to in-frame clones and leaves out a portion. The sample lists 30,000 to 35,000 clones; more than 60% were seen once. The source material was blood. All receptors come from a girl aged 10 to 17 with cystic fibrosis.

This clone was seen a single time. The J gene is TRBJ2-7, the V gene TRBV6-6, with D uncertain. In germline, CDR1 is MNHNY, CDR2 SVGAGI (reference sequence). Trimming shortened V by 6 bases and J by 6 bases, and 15 bases separated the two germline ends. CDR3 length: 13 amino acids. CDR3 residues: CASSSRAPLEQYF. In DNA, the CDR3 is TGTGCCAGCAGCAGTCGAGCCCCTCTCGAGCAGTACTTC.

The chain couples TRBV6-5 to TRBJ2-2, with TRBD2 matching over 7 bases. The germline V gene encodes CDR1 MNHEY and CDR2 SVGAGI. V lost 4 bases and J lost 3; bases outside the gene matches: 5. The CDR3 extends over 15 amino acids. CDR3 nucleotides: TGTGCCAGCAGTTCCCTAGCGGAGTACACCGGGGAGCTGTTTTTT. Translated: CASSSLAEYTGELFF.

The V call is TRBV30, the J call TRBJ2-2; possibly TRBD2 for D (5 bases). Germline CDR1 GTSNPN, CDR2 SVGIG (reference sequence). This CDR3 is built from 15 residues. Trimming left V 0 bases short and J 2 bases short, with 10 bases between. CDR3 in amino acids: CAWSVGLANTGELFF. The DNA of the CDR3 is TGTGCCTGGAGTGTAGGGCTAGCCAACACCGGGGAGCTGTTTTTT.

The chain couples TRBV6-9 to TRBJ2-5; perhaps TRBD1 as D (6 bases). The CDR3 is made up of 15 amino acids. The V gene lost 2 bases and the J gene lost 4 bases, with 14 bases spanning the gap. Germline assignment: CDR1 MNHGY and CDR2 SVAAGI. As DNA, the CDR3 is TGTGCCAGCAGTTATGGGGTCAGGGGTCGAGAGACCCAGTACTTC. This encodes CASSYGVRGRETQYF.

The CDR3 loop reads CASSMRESGHEQFF. The CDR3 nucleotides read TGTGCCAGTAGTATGAGGGAATCTGGGCATGAGCAGTTCTTC. V and J are TRBV19 and TRBJ2-1, with TRBD2 as a possible D gene (5 bases). V was cut by 3 bases and J by 8 bases, with 14 bases left in between. Per the germline V gene, CDR1 is LNHDA and CDR2 is SQIVND (reference sequence). The CDR3 is 14 residues long.

This clone has only a few counts. The chain employs TRBV11-2 and TRBJ1-5, with 7 nucleotides matching TRBD1. The CDR3 runs to 14 residues. V lost 5 bases and J lost 6; bases outside the gene matches: 7. CDR1 SGHAT and CDR2 FQNNGV come from the germline V gene. The CDR3 DNA reads TGTGCCAGCAGCGCCGACAGGGCGCGTCAGCCCCAGCATTTT. It codes for CASSADRARQPQHF.

This clone was found a few times. The gene calls are TRBV7-9 and TRBJ2-1; D remains unclear. Germline V gives CDR1 SEHNR, CDR2 FQNEAQ (reference sequence). The CDR3 loop spans 13 amino acids. The V gene lost 5 bases and the J gene lost 15 bases, with 20 bases spanning the gap. The CDR3: CASSPLLHGGLFF. The CDR3 nucleotides are TGTGCCAGCAGCCCTTTACTCCATGGTGGCCTGTTCTTC.

This sequence joins TRBV7-6 and TRBJ2-3, with D hard to call. The CDR3 sequence is 13 residues long. Trimming removed 7 bases from V and 2 bases from J, with 10 bases in between. Germline CDR1 is SGHVS and CDR2 is FNYEAQ. For the CDR3, the DNA is TGTGCCAGCAAGTCAATGACCACAGATACGCAGTATTTT. It is translated as CASKSMTTDTQYF.

This clone was observed a few times. The genes are TRBV9 and TRBJ1-1, with unresolved D. The germline V gene has CDR1 SGDLS and CDR2 YYNGEE. The CDR3 loop spans 15 amino acids. V was cut by 0 bases and J by 1 base, with 10 bases left in between. The CDR3 DNA is TGTGCCAGCAGCGTAGATTCAGGCTGGAACACTGAAGCTTTCTTT. Translated: CASSVDSGWNTEAFF.